The 20 T cell receptor beta chains reported below all come from one sample, sequenced in a study of blood T cell repertoires in COVID-19. The protocol was immunoSEQ multiplex PCR, while the TCRdb copy is restricted to in-frame clones and leaves out a portion. This table holds about 160,000 clones, approximately 84% found once. The sequenced sample was peripheral blood. These receptors were collected from a man aged 18 to 30 with active or convalescent COVID-19.

The rearrangement joins TRBV9 to TRBJ2-7, with 13 bases lining up with TRBD2. Germline assignment: CDR1 SGDLS and CDR2 YYNGEE. V shed 0 bases, J shed 6 bases, and the junction held 0 bases outside the gene matches. There are 14 residues in the CDR3. CDR3 sequence: CASSVGTSGSEQYF. In DNA form, the CDR3 reads TGTGCCAGCAGCGTAGGGACTAGCGGGAGCGAGCAGTACTTC.

This clone has just a few counts. In nucleotides, the CDR3 is TGTGCCAGTAGTACTCACCGGGTAGGGGTTAATCAGCCCCAGCATTTT. Its protein product is CASSTHRVGVNQPQHF. The chain links TRBV19 to TRBJ1-5; D possibly corresponds to TRBD1 (5 bases). Trimming removed 4 bases from V and 4 bases from J, with 17 bases in between. Germline-derived CDR1 and CDR2 are LNHDA and SQIVND (reference sequence). CDR3 length equals 16 residues.

The gene calls are TRBV3-1 (or the pseudogene TRBV3-2) and TRBJ1-2; D ambiguous. Per germline, CDR1 LGHDT and CDR2 YNNKEL (reference sequence). The CDR3 runs to 13 residues. The germline V and J ends were trimmed by 0 bases and 6 bases, with 8 bases remaining between them. CDR3 loop: CASSQDTGNGYTF. CDR3 DNA: TGTGCCAGCAGCCAAGATACGGGGAATGGCTACACCTTC.

This chain links TRBV12-5 with TRBJ2-7, with 9 bases lining up with TRBD1. Germline V gene sequence: CDR1 LGHNT, CDR2 FRNRAP. This CDR3 is 13 amino acids long. V lost 10 bases and J lost 0; bases outside the gene matches: 4. The CDR3 region has the DNA TGTGCTACCAGGGACAGGGCCTCCTACGAGCAGTACTTC. This encodes CATRDRASYEQYF.

This clone came up once. This chain joins TRBV5-5 and TRBJ2-3; 9 nucleotides align to TRBD1. Trimming took 4 bases from V and 4 from J; bases not matched to a gene: 10. CDR1 and CDR2 (germline): SGHKS, YYEKEE (reference sequence). This CDR3 is built from 16 residues. CDR3 protein: CASSSTRDRVSDTQYF. In DNA form, the CDR3 reads TGTGCCAGCAGCAGCACCCGGGACAGGGTTTCAGATACGCAGTATTTT.

This chain uses TRBV11-2 with TRBJ2-1; 13 bases are a match to TRBD2. The CDR3 is 17 residues long. V lost 5 bases to trimming and J lost 10 bases; unmatched junction nucleotides: 14. Per the germline V gene, CDR1 is SGHAT and CDR2 is FQNNGV. DNA of the CDR3: TGTGCCAGCAGCCCCCCCCAGGGACTAGCGGGATCGAAGGAGCAGTTCTTC. As protein: CASSPPQGLAGSKEQFF.

The J gene is TRBJ2-1, the V gene TRBV19, with D possibly TRBD1 on 5 matching bases. The CDR3 runs 13 residues. CDR1 and CDR2 (germline): LNHDA, SQIVND (reference sequence). V dropped 6 bases and J dropped 7 bases, with 13 bases sitting between them. CDR3 nucleotide sequence: TGTGCCAGTAGGGCTCTGGGGCTTAATGAGCAGTTCTTC. Protein product: CASRALGLNEQFF.

The chain has TRBV5-6 and TRBJ2-4; possible D gene TRBD1, 5 bases. Germline V gene lookup returns CDR1 SGHDT and CDR2 YYEEEE. Trimming left V 3 bases short and J 0 bases short, with 10 bases between. The CDR3 is 15 amino acids. The CDR3 DNA sequence: TGTGCCAGCAGCTCCCCCAGGGAAGCCAAAAACATTCAGTACTTC. As protein: CASSSPREAKNIQYF.

The genes are TRBV20-1 and TRBJ2-1, with 10 bases identical to TRBD2. This CDR3 has 15 amino acids. Unmatched junction bases numbered 8, after V lost 3 bases and J lost 6 bases. CDR1 is DFQATT, CDR2 SNEGSKA, per germline (reference sequence). Here the CDR3 DNA reads TGCAGTGCTAGTGGAGGGCTAGCGGGAGTCAATGAGCAGTTCTTC. Protein product: CSASGGLAGVNEQFF.

The rearrangement joins TRBV6-1 to TRBJ1-3; no reliable D call. V was trimmed by 2 bases and J by 0 bases, leaving 8 bases between them. Germline assignment: CDR1 MNHNS and CDR2 SASEGT. The CDR3 consists of 15 residues. The CDR3 loop is CASSELQFSGNTIYF. CDR3 nucleotide sequence: TGTGCCAGCAGTGAACTACAGTTCTCTGGAAACACCATATATTTT.

This chain links TRBV12-3 or TRBV12-4 with TRBJ1-1; D is unclear. Trimming removed 3 bases at V and 5 bases at J, with 4 bases between. The CDR3 has 11 amino acids. Written as DNA, the CDR3 is TGTGCCAGCAGTTTGAGTACTGAAGCTTTCTTT. Translation: CASSLSTEAFF.

The V gene is TRBV25-1, the J gene TRBJ1-1, with a tentative D call TRBD1 (5 bases). CDR1 and CDR2 (germline): MGHDK, SYGVNS. Trimming shortened V by 8 bases and J by 1 base, and 17 bases separated the two germline ends. The CDR3 totals 15 residues. CDR3 coding DNA: TGTGCCAGCTCCTTGGACTCGGGGGGGAACACTGAAGCTTTCTTT. Protein: CASSLDSGGNTEAFF. Combining the CDR3 with reference TRBV25-1 and TRBJ1-1 gives the whole variable domain EADIYQTPRYLVIGTGKKITLECSQTMGHDKMYWYQQDPGMELHLIHYSYGVNSTEKGDLSSESTVSRIRTEHFPLTLESARPSHTSQYLCASSLDSGGNTEAFFGQGTRLTVV.

The chain is built from TRBV11-2 and TRBJ2-3; TRBD1 aligns across 7 bases. There are 16 residues in the CDR3. V trimming: 0 bases; J trimming: 1 base; junction bases outside the gene matches: 4. Germline assignment: CDR1 SGHAT and CDR2 FQNNGV. CDR3 residues: CASSLELGQGTDTQYF. As DNA, the CDR3 is TGTGCCAGCAGCTTAGAGCTCGGACAGGGCACAGATACGCAGTATTTT. Variable domain in full (rest from reference TRBV11-2 and TRBJ2-3): EAGVAQSPRYKIIEKRQSVAFWCNPISGHATLYWYQQILGQGPKLLIQFQNNGVVDDSQLPKDRFSAERLKGVDSTLKIQPAKLEDSAVYLCASSLELGQGTDTQYFGPGTRLTVL.

This clone was seen repeatedly, ten times or more. The rearrangement joins TRBV4-2 to TRBJ2-3; the match to TRBD2 covers 11 bases. The CDR3 covers 16 residues. Germline CDR1 LGHNA, CDR2 YNFKEQ. V dropped 0 bases and J dropped 4; count of bases not matched to a gene: 3. DNA of the CDR3: TGTGCCAGCAGCCAAGATAGCGGGGGGGCTCCAGATACGCAGTATTTT. Protein: CASSQDSGGAPDTQYF.

The V call is TRBV30, the J call TRBJ1-2; TRBD1 might be the D (6 bases). The CDR3 covers 14 residues. Germline V gene data show CDR1 as GTSNPN and CDR2 as SVGIG (reference sequence). Trimming removed 3 bases from V and 4 bases from J, with 15 bases in between. CDR3 region: CAWSGTGSGYGYTF. The CDR3 DNA reads TGTGCCTGGAGCGGTACAGGGAGCGGCTATGGCTACACCTTC.

V usage is TRBV5-6 and J usage is TRBJ1-6; 7 bases agree with TRBD1. Trimming at V came to 2 bases and at J to 0 bases, leaving 2 bases not matched to a gene. Germline CDR1 is SGHDT and CDR2 is YYEEEE. The CDR3 covers 16 residues. The CDR3 protein is CASSFYRGSYNSPLHF. The CDR3 nucleotides read TGTGCCAGCAGCTTTTACAGGGGCTCCTATAATTCACCCCTCCACTTT.

The J gene is TRBJ1-1, the V gene TRBV11-2, with 9 bases aligning to TRBD1. Germline CDR1 reads SGHAT; CDR2 reads FQNNGV. J gave up 6 bases and V 9 bases, and 17 bases lay outside the gene matches. This CDR3 region has 16 residues. CDR3 nucleotide sequence: TGTGCCAGTAGCGTGGGACAGGGAAATTCTGGCGCTGAAGCTTTCTTT. As protein: CASSVGQGNSGAEAFF.

This rearrangement joins TRBV6-5 to TRBJ2-7; 8 bases fit TRBD1. Germline CDR1 reads MNHEY; CDR2 reads SVGAGI. V trimming: 5 bases; J trimming: 4 bases; junction bases outside the gene matches: 10. The CDR3 is made up of 15 amino acids. DNA for the CDR3: TGTGCCAGCAGTCCATCCGCCGGGACAGGTTACGAGCAGTACTTC. The encoded protein is CASSPSAGTGYEQYF.

This chain connects TRBV7-2 to TRBJ2-1; 7 nucleotides match TRBD2. J was trimmed by 8 bases and V by 1 base; bases with no gene match: 8. CDR1 and CDR2 from the germline V gene are SGHTA and FQGNSA. The CDR3 has 15 residues. CDR3 nucleotide sequence: TGTGCCAGCAGCTTAGAGGCGCGGGAGTTGGATGAGCAGTTCTTC. It codes for CASSLEARELDEQFF.

The chain couples TRBV3-1 (or the pseudogene TRBV3-2) to TRBJ1-2; D is perhaps TRBD1 (6 bases). Germline CDR1 LGHDT, CDR2 YNNKEL (reference sequence). V was cut by 1 base and J by 0 bases, with 15 bases left in between. The CDR3 contains 17 residues. The CDR3 protein is CASSQGSPTGANYGYTF. For the CDR3, the DNA is TGTGCCAGCAGCCAAGGGTCTCCGACAGGAGCTAACTATGGCTACACCTTC.